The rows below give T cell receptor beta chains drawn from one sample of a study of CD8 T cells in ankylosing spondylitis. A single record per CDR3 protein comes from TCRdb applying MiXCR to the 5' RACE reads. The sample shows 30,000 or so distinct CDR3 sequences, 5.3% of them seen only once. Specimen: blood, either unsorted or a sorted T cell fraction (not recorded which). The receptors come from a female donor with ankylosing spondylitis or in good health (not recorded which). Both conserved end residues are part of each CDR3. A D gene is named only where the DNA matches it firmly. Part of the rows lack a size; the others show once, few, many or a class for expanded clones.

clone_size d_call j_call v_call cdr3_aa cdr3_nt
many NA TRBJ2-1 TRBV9 CASSKTAYNEQFF TGTGCCAGCAGCAAAACTGCATACAATGAGCAGTTCTTC
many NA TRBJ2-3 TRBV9 CASSVGGAEDTQYF TGTGCCAGCAGCGTAGGAGGGGCAGAAGATACGCAGTATTTT
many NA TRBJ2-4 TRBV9 CASSVAPTSAKNIQYF TGTGCCAGCAGCGTAGCCCCGACTTCTGCCAAAAACATTCAGTACTTC
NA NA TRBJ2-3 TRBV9 CASSLSQTDTQYF TGTGCCAGCAGCCTATCCCAGACAGATACGCAGTATTTT
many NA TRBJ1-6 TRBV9 CASSAGNNSPLHF TGTGCCAGCAGCGCGGGGAATAATTCACCCCTCCACTTT
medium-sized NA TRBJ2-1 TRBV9 CASSPSRRNNEQFF TGTGCCAGCAGCCCCTCGCGGAGGAACAATGAGCAGTTCTTC
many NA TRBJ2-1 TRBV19 CASRTGWGNEQFF TGTGCCAGTAGAACAGGGTGGGGGAATGAGCAGTTCTTC
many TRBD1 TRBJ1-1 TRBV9 CASSSQTGLANMNTEAFF TGTGCCAGCAGCAGCCAGACAGGGCTAGCGAACATGAACACTGAAGCTTTCTTT
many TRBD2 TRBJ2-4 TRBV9 CASSVGSRGVKNIQYF TGTGCCAGCAGCGTAGGTTCGCGGGGGGTCAAAAACATTCAGTACTTC
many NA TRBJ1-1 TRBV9 CASSVGWQGNTEAFF TGTGCCAGCAGCGTAGGGTGGCAGGGGAACACTGAAGCTTTCTTT
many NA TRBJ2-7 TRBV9 CASSVSSGLTDEQYF TGTGCCAGCAGCGTGAGCTCCGGACTCACGGACGAGCAGTACTTC
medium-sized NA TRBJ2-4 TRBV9 CASSGTEKNIQYF TGTGCCAGCAGCGGGACAGAGAAAAACATTCAGTACTTC
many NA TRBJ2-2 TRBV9 CASSAGLQNTGELFF TGTGCCAGCAGCGCAGGGTTACAGAACACCGGGGAGCTGTTTTTT
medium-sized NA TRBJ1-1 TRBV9 CASSAGPGRANTEAFF TGTGCCAGCAGCGCCGGGCCGGGGCGGGCGAACACTGAAGCTTTCTTT
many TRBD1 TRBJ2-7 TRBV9 CASSPSQGASAGEQYF TGTGCCAGCAGCCCCTCACAGGGGGCGTCGGCGGGCGAGCAGTACTTC
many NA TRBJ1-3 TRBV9 CASSLQGGPGSSGNTIYF TGTGCCAGCAGCTTACAAGGGGGTCCTGGTAGCTCTGGAAACACCATATATTTT
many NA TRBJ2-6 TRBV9 CASSVEVGSRVSGANVLTF TGTGCCAGCAGCGTAGAGGTCGGCAGTCGAGTCTCTGGGGCCAACGTCCTGACTTTC
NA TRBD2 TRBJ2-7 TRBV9 CASSVSGGVGEQYF TGTGCCAGCAGCGTCAGCGGGGGGGTAGGCGAGCAGTACTTC
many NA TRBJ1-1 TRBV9 CASSVDPYDPKRAFF TGTGCCAGCAGCGTAGATCCCTACGACCCCAAACGGGCTTTCTTT
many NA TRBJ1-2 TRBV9 CASSPQTGQVGYTF TGTGCCAGCAGCCCTCAGACAGGCCAAGTGGGCTACACCTTC
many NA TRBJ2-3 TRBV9 CASSVDVVGDTQYF TGTGCCAGCAGCGTAGATGTAGTCGGAGATACGCAGTATTTT
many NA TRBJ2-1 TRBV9 CASSVDPPPALATMNNEQFF TGTGCCAGCAGCGTAGACCCCCCGCCCGCCCTAGCGACAATGAACAATGAGCAGTTCTTC
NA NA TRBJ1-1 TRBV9 CASSVDWAGKTEAFF TGTGCCAGCAGCGTAGATTGGGCAGGGAAGACTGAAGCTTTCTTT